The entry that follows covers one T cell receptor beta chain sequence. In germline, CDR1 is LNHNV, CDR2 YYDKDF (reference sequence). Trimming cost V 4 bases and J 3 bases; bases outside gene matches: 9. The CDR3 runs to 16 residues. These data come from a study of blood T cell repertoires in COVID-19. Overall study: Donors in the United States, Italy and Spain gave samples during acute or convalescent COVID-19.

Libraries were prepared by immunoSEQ multiplex PCR; TCRdb keeps only in-frame clonotypes and omits some of them. There are about 160,000 clones in the sample; about 88% occur only once, and 18% lies in the top ten. The chain uses TRBV15 and TRBJ1-5; TRBD1 matches at 7 bases. This TCR was recovered from a man in his sixties with active or convalescent COVID-19. The sequenced sample was peripheral blood. CDR3 amino acids: CATSTLRDSLNQPQHF. For the CDR3, the DNA is TGTGCCACCAGCACCCTTCGGGACAGTCTCAATCAGCCCCAGCATTTT.